Sequencing of this TCR beta chain was carried out in a study of naive and memory T cell subsets. Study results and caveats: A few larger clonotypes appeared in naive repertoires, especially CD8, possibly memory cells re-expressing CD45RA. In naive cells, over 85% of TCR sequences were seen only once.

This clonotype came up a few times. The antigen is undetermined. Germline CDR1 SGHRS, CDR2 YFSETQ. Between the trimmed V and J ends, which lost 5 bases and 0 bases, there was a span of 23 bases. The CDR3 sequence is 18 residues long. The beta constant-region primer was an equimolar mix of two oligonucleotides covering TRBC1 and TRBC2. Ligated cDNA was amplified by four rounds of PCR with nested alpha and beta constant-region primers and SP2. Via MiXCR, TCRdb re-called the UMI-ligation and nested PCR reads, giving one row per CDR3 protein. Of 98,000 or so distinct CDR3 sequences listed, about 15% were seen once; the top ten hold about 3%.

Sample: naive CD8+ T cells from blood. The genes are TRBV5-1 and TRBJ1-1; D uncertain. The TCR was taken from a human donor in good health. In nucleotides, the CDR3 is TGCGCCAGCAGTTCCCTAAATTTCGACGCGGATTTGAACACTGAAGCTTTCTTT. Translation: CASSSLNFDADLNTEAFF.